The 2 T cell receptor beta chains reported below all come from one sample, sequenced in a study of T cell responses to AZD1222 COVID-19 vaccine. The table came from immunoSEQ multiplex PCR; TCRdb's copy has only in-frame clones and leaves some out. The data show more than 55,000 clones, roughly 89% seen once. The sample consisted of peripheral blood, taken 28 days after the second AZD1222 dose. The source is an adult who received the AZD1222 COVID-19 vaccine.

The rearrangement links TRBV20-1 to TRBJ1-5; D is unclear. Germline CDR1 and CDR2: DFQATT and SNEGSKA (reference sequence). CDR3 length: 13 amino acids. Between the trimmed V and J ends, which lost 3 bases and 0 bases, there was a span of 6 bases. In DNA form, the CDR3 reads TGCAGTGCTAGTTACTATAGCAATCAGCCCCAGCATTTT. This encodes CSASYYSNQPQHF.

V and J are TRBV4-2 and TRBJ1-1; D not resolved. The germline V and J ends were trimmed by 0 bases and 4 bases, with 15 bases remaining between them. The CDR3 is 16 amino acids. The V gene's germline CDR1 is LGHNA and CDR2 YNFKEQ. The CDR3 region is CASSQERRVGGTEAFF. CDR3 sequence (DNA): TGTGCCAGCAGCCAAGAAAGGAGAGTGGGAGGCACTGAAGCTTTCTTT.